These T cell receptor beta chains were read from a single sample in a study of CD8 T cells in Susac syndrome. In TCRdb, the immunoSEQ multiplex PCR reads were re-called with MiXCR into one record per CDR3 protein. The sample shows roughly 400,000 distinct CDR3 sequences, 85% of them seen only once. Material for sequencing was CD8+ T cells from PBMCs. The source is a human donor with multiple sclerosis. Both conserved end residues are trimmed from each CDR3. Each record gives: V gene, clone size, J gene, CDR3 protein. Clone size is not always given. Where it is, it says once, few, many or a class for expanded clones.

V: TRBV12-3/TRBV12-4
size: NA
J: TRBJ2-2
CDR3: ASSLASDNTGELF

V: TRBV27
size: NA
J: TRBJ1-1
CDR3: ASSLTGRGNTEAF

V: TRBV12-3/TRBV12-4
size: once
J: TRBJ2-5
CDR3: ASNNLDRGETQY

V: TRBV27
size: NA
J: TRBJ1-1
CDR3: ASSLAAGEMNTEVF

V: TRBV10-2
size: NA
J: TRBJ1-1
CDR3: ASSGTGVSLNTEAF

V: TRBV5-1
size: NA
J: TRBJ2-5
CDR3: ASSSLLAGPWETQY

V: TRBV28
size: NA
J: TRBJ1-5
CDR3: ASSRQGASNQPQH

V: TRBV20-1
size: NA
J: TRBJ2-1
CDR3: STIREFSYNEQF

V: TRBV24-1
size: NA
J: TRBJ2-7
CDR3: ATSALGTGREQY

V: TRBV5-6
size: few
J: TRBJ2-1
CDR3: ASRPGQGPYNEQF

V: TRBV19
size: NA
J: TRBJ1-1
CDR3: ASPRNSPLDF

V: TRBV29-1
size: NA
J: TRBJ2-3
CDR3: SVEVQGVTQY

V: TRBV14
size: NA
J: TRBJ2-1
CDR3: ASSQKDGQVYNEQF

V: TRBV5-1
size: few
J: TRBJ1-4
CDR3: ASSWPADAPTNEKLF

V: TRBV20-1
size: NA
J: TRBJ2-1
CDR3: SARDWGAGRLSSYNEQF

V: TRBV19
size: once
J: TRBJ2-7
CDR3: ASSGASGFYEQY

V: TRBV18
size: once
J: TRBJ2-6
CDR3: ASSPPDGAGANVLT

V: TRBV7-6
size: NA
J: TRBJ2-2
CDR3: ASSPTQGGFPGELF

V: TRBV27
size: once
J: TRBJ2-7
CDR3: ASSFGLAASYEQY

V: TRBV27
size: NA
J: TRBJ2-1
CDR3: ASSLFLAEYNEQF

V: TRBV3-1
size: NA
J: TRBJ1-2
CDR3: ASSQERDKSVAYGYT

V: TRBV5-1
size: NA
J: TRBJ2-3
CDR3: ASSWGQGVGDTQY

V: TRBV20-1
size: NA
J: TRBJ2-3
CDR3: SARDRATDTQY

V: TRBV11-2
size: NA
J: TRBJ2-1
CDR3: ASSPPGGESSYNEQF

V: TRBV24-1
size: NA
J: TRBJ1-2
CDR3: ATSASIPPIRCGGYT

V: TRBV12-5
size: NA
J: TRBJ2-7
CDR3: ASGFISGEGSSYEQY

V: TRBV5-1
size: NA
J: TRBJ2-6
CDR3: ASSSDRAVDGANVLT

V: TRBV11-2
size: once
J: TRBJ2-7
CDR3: ASSSNTGTPSYEQY

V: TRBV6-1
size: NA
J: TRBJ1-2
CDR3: ASSDKEGGGYT

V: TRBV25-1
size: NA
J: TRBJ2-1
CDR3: ASNRGVDEQF

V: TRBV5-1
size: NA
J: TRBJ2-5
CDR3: ASSKGASGRTQY

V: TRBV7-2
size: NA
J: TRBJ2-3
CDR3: ASSLPASGLAGDTDTQY

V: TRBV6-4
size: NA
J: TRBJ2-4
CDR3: ASSDSTTGVNIQY

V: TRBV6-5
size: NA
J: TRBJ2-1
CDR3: ASSYLLLGEQF

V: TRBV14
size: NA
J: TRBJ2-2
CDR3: ASSQVMAAGELF

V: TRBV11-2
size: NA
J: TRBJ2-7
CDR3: ASSYFGGSDYEQY

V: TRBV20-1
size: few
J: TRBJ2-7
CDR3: SARDREGDSYEQY

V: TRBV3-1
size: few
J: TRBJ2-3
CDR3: ASSQGTDTQY

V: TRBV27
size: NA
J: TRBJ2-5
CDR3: ASRPLAGREETQY

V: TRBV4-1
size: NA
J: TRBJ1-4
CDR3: ASSQEWATNEKLF

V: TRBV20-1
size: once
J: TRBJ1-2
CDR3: SAENREGDYGYT

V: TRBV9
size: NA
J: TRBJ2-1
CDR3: ASSGGQGGNEQF

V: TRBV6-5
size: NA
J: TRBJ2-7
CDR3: ASSYGRGQYEQY

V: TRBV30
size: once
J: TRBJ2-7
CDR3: AWSPTGTDTYEQY

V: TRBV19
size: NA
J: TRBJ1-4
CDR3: ASSIVETATNEKLF

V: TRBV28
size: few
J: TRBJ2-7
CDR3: ASSFPSYEQY